What follows are 22 T cell receptor beta chains derived from one specimen sequenced in a study of cytomegalovirus exposure and HLA in healthy donors. Researchers ran the PCR with 60 Vbeta and 13 Jbeta primers. Some clones are missing from TCRdb's copy, which holds only in-frame ones; the method was immunoSEQ multiplex PCR. The sample holds around 100,000 clones; roughly three quarters are singletons and the top ten take 2.5% to 3%. Sequencing was carried out using PBMCs. Source of these receptors: a young woman in good health and CMV-seropositive.

The chain joins TRBV6-1 to TRBJ2-2, with 8 bases that match TRBD2. In germline, CDR1 is MNHNS, CDR2 SASEGT. The CDR3 runs 13 residues. Germline trimming cut 4 bases from V and 6 bases from J; bases unmatched to any gene: 1. Here the CDR3 DNA reads TGTGCCAGCAGTGCCGGGAGGGCCGGGGAGCTGTTTTTT. Residues: CASSAGRAGELFF.

The chain employs TRBV6-4 and TRBJ2-2; TRBD1 aligns across 8 bases. The junction had 8 bases not matched to a gene; V was cut back by 6 bases and J by 5 bases. The V gene's germline CDR1 is MRHNA and CDR2 SNTAGT. The CDR3 covers 15 residues. CDR3 region: CASSISGTGTGELFF. The CDR3 DNA reads as TGTGCCAGCAGCATTTCCGGGACAGGAACCGGGGAGCTGTTTTTT.

In nucleotides, the CDR3 is TGTGCCTGGACCCAGACAGAAACTAATGAAAAACTGTTTTTT. This encodes CAWTQTETNEKLFF. This chain connects TRBV30 to TRBJ1-4; the D gene is possibly TRBD1 (5 bases). The germline CDR1 and CDR2 sequences are GTSNPN and SVGIG (reference sequence). The CDR3 is 14 residues long. Trimming shortened V by 4 bases and J by 1 base, and 10 bases separated the two germline ends.

The sample holds one count of this clone. The rearrangement uses TRBV30 and TRBJ2-5; D ambiguous. V lost 6 bases to trimming and J lost 5 bases, with 10 bases between them. The CDR3 totals 11 residues. CDR1 and CDR2 from the germline V gene are GTSNPN and SVGIG (reference sequence). The CDR3 region has the DNA TGTGCCTGTCGACCTAGGGAGACCCAGTACTTC. This gives the protein CACRPRETQYF.

This chain links TRBV18 with TRBJ2-1; a possible D gene is TRBD2 (5 bases). Trimming cost V 3 bases and J 3 bases, with 9 bases left between them. This CDR3 comprises 14 residues. Germline assignment: CDR1 KGHSH and CDR2 LQKENI. As DNA, the CDR3 is TGTGCCAGCTCACCCAGAGGGCTCTACAATGAGCAGTTCTTC. Encoded protein: CASSPRGLYNEQFF. Full variable domain (rest looked up from reference TRBV18 and TRBJ2-1): NAGVMQNPRHLVRRRGQEARLRCSPMKGHSHVYWYRQLPEEGLKFMVYLQKENIIDESGMPKERFSAEFPKEGPSILRIQQVVRGDSAAYFCASSPRGLYNEQFFGPGTRLTVL.

This sequence joins TRBV28 and TRBJ2-1; D perhaps matches TRBD2 (6 bases). Trimming pared 1 base from V and 14 bases from J, leaving 9 bases between. Germline CDR1 MDHEN, CDR2 SYDVKM. This CDR3 spans 11 amino acids. This CDR3 reads CASSLYREKFF. The CDR3 DNA follows: TGTGCCAGCAGTTTATACCGGGAGAAGTTCTTC.

This rearrangement joins TRBV28 to TRBJ1-6; D possibly corresponds to TRBD1 (6 bases). This CDR3 contains 16 residues. The germline gives CDR1 MDHEN, CDR2 SYDVKM. With 3 bases removed from V and 2 bases from J, the gap between germline ends came to 11 bases. CDR3 in DNA: TGTGCCAGCAGTTTTCCAGGGGACCCCTATAATTCACCCCTCCACTTT. As protein: CASSFPGDPYNSPLHF.

This clone appeared once. The rearrangement links TRBV4-2 to TRBJ2-2; the D is unclear. Germline CDR1 is LGHNA and CDR2 is YNFKEQ. CDR3 size: 14 residues. V was shortened by 0 bases and J by 5 bases, with 7 bases between the two germline ends. The DNA of the CDR3 is TGTGCCAGCAGCCAAGATTACGGGACCGGGGAGCTGTTTTTT. Amino acid sequence: CASSQDYGTGELFF.

The chain uses TRBV5-1 and TRBJ1-4; D unclear. Germline V lookup: CDR1 SGHRS, CDR2 YFSETQ. Deletions cut 0 bases from V and 7 bases from J, with 16 bases between. This CDR3 is built from 16 residues. This CDR3 reads CASSLAIRDPREKLFF. CDR3 bases: TGCGCCAGCAGCTTGGCCATCCGGGATCCTCGTGAAAAACTGTTTTTT.

This chain joins TRBV28 and TRBJ2-7, with 15 bases that match TRBD2. CDR3 size: 20 residues. Trimming at V came to 5 bases and at J to 0 bases, leaving 14 bases not matched to a gene. Germline V gene data show CDR1 as MDHEN and CDR2 as SYDVKM. CDR3: CASSGFLGTSGRKSSYEQYF. The CDR3 DNA reads as TGTGCCAGCAGTGGATTTTTAGGGACTAGCGGGAGGAAGAGCTCCTACGAGCAGTACTTC.

This sequence joins TRBV4-2 and TRBJ1-4, with D uncertain. CDR1 and CDR2 from the germline V gene are LGHNA and YNFKEQ. The CDR3 contains 18 residues. V gave up 0 bases and J gave up 0 bases, with 14 bases separating them. For the CDR3, the DNA is TGTGCCAGCAGCCAAGATCGGCGACGGGAAGCAACTAATGAAAAACTGTTTTTT. Its protein product is CASSQDRRREATNEKLFF.

The gene calls are TRBV9 and TRBJ2-1, with 12 bases that match TRBD2. CDR1 is SGDLS and CDR2 is YYNGEE in the germline V gene. J was trimmed by 5 bases and V by 6 bases; bases with no gene match: 3. The CDR3 totals 14 residues. DNA of the CDR3: TGTGCCAGCACCAGGACTAGCGGGAACAATGAGCAGTTCTTC. Its translation: CASTRTSGNNEQFF.

This chain connects TRBV18 to TRBJ2-1; tentatively, D is TRBD1 (6 bases). Trimming shortened V by 6 bases and J by 0 bases, and 12 bases separated the two germline ends. CDR1 is KGHSH and CDR2 is LQKENI in the germline V gene. The CDR3 sequence is 15 residues long. CDR3 nucleotides: TGTGCCAGCTCTCCCCAGGGGAGCTCCTACAATGAGCAGTTCTTC. Encoded protein: CASSPQGSSYNEQFF.

The J gene is TRBJ1-6, the V gene TRBV9; D possibly corresponds to TRBD1 (6 bases). The CDR3 is 14 residues long. The V end lost 3 bases, the J end lost 7 bases, and 11 bases lay between the germline ends. Germline CDR1 reads SGDLS; CDR2 reads YYNGEE. CDR3 protein: CASSAQGQNSPLHF. The CDR3 bases are TGTGCCAGCAGCGCACAGGGTCAGAATTCACCCCTCCACTTT.

The CDR3 DNA follows: TGTGCCAGCAGTGCGGACAGAACGAACTATGGCTACACCTTC. This encodes CASSADRTNYGYTF. This sequence joins TRBV6-5 and TRBJ1-2; TRBD1 is a possible D gene (6 bases). Germline V CDR1 and CDR2: MNHEY, SVGAGI. This CDR3 region has 14 residues. The germline V and J ends were trimmed by 5 bases and 2 bases, with 12 bases remaining between them.

This clone was seen a handful of times. The chain links TRBV7-2 to TRBJ2-7, with TRBD1 as a possible D gene (5 bases). V gave up 4 bases and J gave up 4 bases, with 8 bases separating them. This CDR3 contains 12 residues. Germline V gene data show CDR1 as SGHTA and CDR2 as FQGNSA. The CDR3 region has the DNA TGTGCCAGCAGCTCGGACATTTACGAGCAGTACTTC. Encoded protein: CASSSDIYEQYF.

The chain has TRBV15 and TRBJ2-1, with 7 bases identical to TRBD2. The CDR3 loop spans 15 amino acids. V gave up 7 bases and J gave up 0 bases; unmatched junction bases: 6. CDR1 and CDR2 from the germline V gene are LNHNV and YYDKDF (reference sequence). The CDR3 region is CATTGGGSSYNEQFF. DNA for the CDR3: TGTGCCACCACGGGAGGCGGTAGCTCCTACAATGAGCAGTTCTTC.

This clone was counted between two and nine times. V and J are TRBV9 and TRBJ1-1; D call uncertain. Per the germline V gene, CDR1 is SGDLS and CDR2 is YYNGEE. V was clipped by 7 bases and J by 6 bases, with 19 bases between them. The CDR3 consists of 14 residues. CDR3 nucleotides: TGTGCCAGCTCGGGTGAAGGCGTATACGCTGAAGCTTTCTTT. Translation gives CASSGEGVYAEAFF.

This chain uses TRBV7-9 with TRBJ2-2; 11 nucleotides line up with TRBD2. The J segment lost 0 bases and the V segment lost 5 bases, leaving 11 bases of the junction unmatched. The length of the CDR3 is 19 residues. From germline, CDR1 is SEHNR and CDR2 FQNEAQ (reference sequence). The CDR3 sequence: CASSTRSSGRPANTGELFF. For the CDR3, the DNA is TGTGCCAGCAGCACACGTTCTAGCGGGAGGCCCGCGAACACCGGGGAGCTGTTTTTT.

The chain recombines TRBV4-1 with TRBJ1-4; D not resolved. The CDR3 length is 16 residues. Germline CDR1 MGHRA, CDR2 YSYEKL. V was cut by 2 bases and J by 4 bases, with 14 bases left in between. DNA of the CDR3: TGCGCCAGCAGCCAAATCTACGTCAAGCTTAATGAAAAACTGTTTTTT. It is translated as CASSQIYVKLNEKLFF.

The gene calls are TRBV28 and TRBJ1-2; D is unresolved. The CDR3 loop spans 13 amino acids. Germline CDR1 MDHEN, CDR2 SYDVKM. V lost 3 bases and J 2 bases, leaving 7 bases between the germline ends. The chain's CDR3 is CASSLGENYGYTF. In nucleotides, the CDR3 is TGTGCCAGCAGTTTGGGAGAGAACTATGGCTACACCTTC.

This clone appeared a few times. CDR3 protein: CASSLGGQGTQIYGYTF. The CDR3 DNA follows: TGTGCCAGCAGTTTAGGGGGACAGGGGACACAGATTTATGGCTACACCTTC. This chain links TRBV28 with TRBJ1-2; TRBD1 matches 10 bases. The ends lost 2 bases at V and 5 bases at J; junction bases unmatched: 11. Germline V gene lookup returns CDR1 MDHEN and CDR2 SYDVKM. The CDR3 has 17 amino acids.